One and the same sample provided the 14 T cell receptor beta chains below, sequenced in a study of blood T cell repertoires in COVID-19. Profiling relied on immunoSEQ multiplex PCR, and the TCRdb table lists in-frame clones only, not all of them. The data contain about 120,000 clones, 90% of them singletons. Material: peripheral blood. These receptor sequences come from a woman in her fifties or sixties with COVID-19, enrolled during active disease.

This rearrangement joins TRBV6-5 to TRBJ2-1, with D unresolved. Between the trimmed V and J ends, which lost 2 bases and 0 bases, there was a span of 5 bases. From germline, CDR1 is MNHEY and CDR2 SVGAGI. CDR3 length equals 14 residues. Here the CDR3 DNA reads TGTGCCAGCAGTTACCGGAGCTCCTACAATGAGCAGTTCTTC. This sequence encodes CASSYRSSYNEQFF.

J is TRBJ2-5 and V is TRBV29-1, with D unresolved. V was cut by 4 bases and J by 1 base, with 10 bases left in between. The CDR3 covers 13 residues. CDR1 is SQVTM, CDR2 ANQGSEA, per germline. The CDR3 DNA reads as TGCAGCGTTGGGTCTACTACCCAAGAGACCCAGTACTTC. This sequence encodes CSVGSTTQETQYF.

The CDR3 DNA reads TGCGCCAGCAGCTTGGTAGAGGTGGGGGCTACGAATCAGCCCCAGCATTTT. Translating gives CASSLVEVGATNQPQHF. The chain combines TRBV5-1 with TRBJ1-5, with D possibly TRBD1 on 6 matching bases. The CDR3 length is 17 residues. V gave up 0 bases and J gave up 4 bases, with 17 bases separating them. Germline lookup yields CDR1 SGHRS and CDR2 YFSETQ.

J is TRBJ1-5 and V is TRBV4-3, with TRBD1 matching 8 bases. The germline V gene encodes CDR1 LGHNA and CDR2 YSLEER. Trimming took 4 bases from V and 6 from J; bases not matched to a gene: 8. The CDR3 has 15 residues. The CDR3 region has the DNA TGCGCCAGCAGCCCAGGCTGGACAGGGAGTCAGCCCCAGCATTTT. It translates to CASSPGWTGSQPQHF.

V is TRBV2 and J is TRBJ1-2, with 7 bases that match TRBD1. There are 15 residues in the CDR3. Germline V CDR1 and CDR2: SNHLY, FYNNEI. Losses at the gene ends were 7 bases for V and 4 bases for J; bases not matched to a gene: 12. As DNA, the CDR3 is TGTGCCAGCACTGTGACAGGGAAGAAGTTCTATGGCTACACCTTC. Translation gives CASTVTGKKFYGYTF.

The chain carries TRBV6-6 and TRBJ1-5; TRBD1 aligns across 7 bases. Trimming at V came to 7 bases and at J to 1 base, leaving 4 bases not matched to a gene. CDR3 length equals 14 residues. Germline V gene sequence: CDR1 MNHNY, CDR2 SVGAGI (reference sequence). The CDR3 spells CASTRGQSNQPQHF. The CDR3 bases are TGTGCCAGCACCCGGGGACAGAGCAATCAGCCCCAGCATTTT.

The V and J genes are TRBV5-4 and TRBJ1-3, with 7 bases identical to TRBD1. After removal of 3 bases from V and 3 bases from J, the junction contained 6 bases not matched to a gene. This CDR3 is built from 15 residues. Per germline, CDR1 SGHNT and CDR2 YYREEE (reference sequence). For the CDR3, the DNA is TGTGCCAGCAGCTCAGGGGGTATTGGTGGAAACACCATATATTTT. This gives the protein CASSSGGIGGNTIYF.

The count of this clone is one. V is TRBV28 and J is TRBJ1-5; D possibly corresponds to TRBD1 (5 bases). The CDR3 sequence is 15 residues long. The germline V and J ends were trimmed by 8 bases and 0 bases, with 14 bases remaining between them. Germline V gene sequence: CDR1 MDHEN, CDR2 SYDVKM. DNA for the CDR3: TGTGCCAGCGGACAAATAACCTATAGCAATCAGCCCCAGCATTTT. It translates to CASGQITYSNQPQHF. The complete variable domain, with remaining parts taken from reference TRBV28 and TRBJ1-5, reads DVKVTQSSRYLVKRTGEKVFLECVQDMDHENMFWYRQDPGLGLRLIYFSYDVKMKEKGDIPEGYSVSREKKERFSLILESASTNQTSMYLCASGQITYSNQPQHFGDGTRLSIL.

The chain has TRBV3-1 (or the pseudogene TRBV3-2) and TRBJ2-1; possible D gene TRBD2, 6 bases. CDR3 length: 16 residues. V lost 2 bases and J lost 5, with 16 bases in between. The germline V gene encodes CDR1 LGHDT and CDR2 YNNKEL (reference sequence). The CDR3 reads CASSQWRGGQHNEQFF. CDR3 DNA sequence: TGTGCCAGCAGCCAATGGAGGGGTGGTCAACACAATGAGCAGTTCTTC.

The chain joins TRBV11-2 to TRBJ2-7; the D gene is possibly TRBD2 (5 bases). Germline V CDR1 and CDR2: SGHAT, FQNNGV. This CDR3 spans 14 amino acids. V lost 1 base and J 3 bases, leaving 10 bases between the germline ends. DNA for the CDR3: TGTGCCAGCAGCTTAGTATCGGGGTTCTACGAGCAGTACTTC. Translating gives CASSLVSGFYEQYF.

The V call is TRBV5-1, the J call TRBJ1-2; 8 positions match TRBD1. Germline CDR1 SGHRS, CDR2 YFSETQ. V dropped 2 bases and J dropped 8; count of bases not matched to a gene: 8. The CDR3 covers 14 residues. The CDR3 DNA reads TGCGCCAGCAGCTTCCTGGAGCGGGACAGGGGCTACACCTTC. Amino acids: CASSFLERDRGYTF.

The chain carries TRBV5-1 and TRBJ1-1; 8 bases are a match to TRBD1. V lost 2 bases to trimming and J lost 4 bases; unmatched junction nucleotides: 10. The germline gives CDR1 SGHRS, CDR2 YFSETQ. This CDR3 is 16 amino acids long. CDR3 DNA sequence: TGCGCCAGCAGCTTAGGACAGGGCGTTGGATCCACTGAAGCTTTCTTT. Translating gives CASSLGQGVGSTEAFF.

This rearrangement joins TRBV5-1 to TRBJ1-2; 7 bases line up with TRBD1. Germline V lookup: CDR1 SGHRS, CDR2 YFSETQ. This CDR3 has 16 amino acids. V lost 0 bases and J lost 8; bases outside the gene matches: 13. As DNA, the CDR3 is TGCGCCAGCAGCTTGGCCACGGGACAGACTTATGGGGGCTACACCTTC. Protein: CASSLATGQTYGGYTF.

CDR3 DNA sequence: TGTGCCAGCAGCTTTAGGGGTACAGGGGGGAATGAAAAACTGTTTTTT. It translates to CASSFRGTGGNEKLFF. J is TRBJ1-4 and V is TRBV11-2; 8 bases are a match to TRBD1. The germline gives CDR1 SGHAT, CDR2 FQNNGV. The length of the CDR3 is 16 residues. V was pared by 3 bases and J by 5 bases, with 8 bases of the junction left unmatched.